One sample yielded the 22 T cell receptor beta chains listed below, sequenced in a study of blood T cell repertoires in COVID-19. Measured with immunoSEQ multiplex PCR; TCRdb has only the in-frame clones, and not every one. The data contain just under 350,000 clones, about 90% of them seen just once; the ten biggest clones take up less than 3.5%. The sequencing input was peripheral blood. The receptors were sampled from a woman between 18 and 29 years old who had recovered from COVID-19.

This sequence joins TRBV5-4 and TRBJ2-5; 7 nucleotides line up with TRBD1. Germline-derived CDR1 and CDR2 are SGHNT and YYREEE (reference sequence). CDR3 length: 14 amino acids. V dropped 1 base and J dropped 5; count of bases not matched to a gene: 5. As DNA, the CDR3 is TGTGCCAGCAGCTTGAAGACAGGGACGGAGACCCAGTACTTC. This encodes CASSLKTGTETQYF.

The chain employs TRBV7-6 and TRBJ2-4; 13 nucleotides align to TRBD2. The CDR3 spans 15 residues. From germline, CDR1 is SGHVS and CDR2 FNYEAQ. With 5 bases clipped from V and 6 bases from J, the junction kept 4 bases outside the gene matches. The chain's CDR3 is CASSGLAGVGNIQYF. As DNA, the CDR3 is TGTGCCAGCAGCGGACTAGCGGGAGTAGGAAACATTCAGTACTTC.

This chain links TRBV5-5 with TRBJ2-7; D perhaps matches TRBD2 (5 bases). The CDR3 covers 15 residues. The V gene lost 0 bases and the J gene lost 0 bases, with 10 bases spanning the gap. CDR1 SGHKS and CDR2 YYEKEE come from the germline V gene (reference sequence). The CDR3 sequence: CASSLVRDGSYEQYV. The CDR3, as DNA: TGTGCCAGCAGCTTGGTGAGGGATGGCTCCTACGAGCAGTACGTC.

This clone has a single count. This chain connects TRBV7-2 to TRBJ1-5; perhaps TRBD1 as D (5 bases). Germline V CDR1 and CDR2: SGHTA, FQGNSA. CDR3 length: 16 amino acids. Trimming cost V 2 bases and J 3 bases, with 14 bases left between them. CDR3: CASSLRGLTYNQPQHF. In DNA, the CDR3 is TGTGCCAGCAGCTTAAGGGGACTGACTTACAATCAGCCCCAGCATTTT.

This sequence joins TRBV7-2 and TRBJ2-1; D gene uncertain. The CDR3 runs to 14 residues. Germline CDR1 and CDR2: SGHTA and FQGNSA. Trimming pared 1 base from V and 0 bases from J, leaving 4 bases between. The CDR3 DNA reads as TGTGCCAGCAGCTTAGTTAGCTCCTACAATGAGCAGTTCTTC. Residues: CASSLVSSYNEQFF.

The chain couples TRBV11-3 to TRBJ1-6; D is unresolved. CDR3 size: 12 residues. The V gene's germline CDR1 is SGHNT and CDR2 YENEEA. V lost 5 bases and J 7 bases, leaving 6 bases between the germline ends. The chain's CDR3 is CASSLANSPLHF. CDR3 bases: TGTGCCAGCAGCCTAGCGAATTCACCCCTCCACTTT.

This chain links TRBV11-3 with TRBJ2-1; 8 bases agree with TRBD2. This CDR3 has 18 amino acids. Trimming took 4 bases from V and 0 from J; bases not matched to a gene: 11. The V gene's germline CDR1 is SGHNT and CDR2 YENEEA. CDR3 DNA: TGTGCCAGCAGCTCCCAAGTAAAGCGGGGGAGCTCCTACAATGAGCAGTTCTTC. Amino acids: CASSSQVKRGSSYNEQFF.

The DNA of the CDR3 is TGTGCCTGGAGTGTACTCAGGGGGAATGAGCAGTTCTTC. It yields the protein CAWSVLRGNEQFF. This chain connects TRBV30 to TRBJ2-1; 7 bases are shared with TRBD1. The CDR3 covers 13 residues. From germline, CDR1 is GTSNPN and CDR2 SVGIG (reference sequence). V dropped 0 bases and J dropped 7; count of bases not matched to a gene: 3.

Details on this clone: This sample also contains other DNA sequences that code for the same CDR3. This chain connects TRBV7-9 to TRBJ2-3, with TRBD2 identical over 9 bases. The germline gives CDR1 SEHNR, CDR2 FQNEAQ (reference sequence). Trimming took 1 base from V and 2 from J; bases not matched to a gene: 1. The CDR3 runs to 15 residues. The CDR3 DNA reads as TGTGCCAGCAGCTTAGGCGGGAGGGCCACAGATACGCAGTATTTT. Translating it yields CASSLGGRATDTQYF.

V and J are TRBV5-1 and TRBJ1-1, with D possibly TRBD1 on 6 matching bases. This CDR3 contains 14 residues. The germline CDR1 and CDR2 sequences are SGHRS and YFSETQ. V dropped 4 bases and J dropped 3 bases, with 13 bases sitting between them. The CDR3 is CASSARTEDTEAFF. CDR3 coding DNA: TGCGCCAGCAGCGCTCGGACAGAAGACACTGAAGCTTTCTTT.

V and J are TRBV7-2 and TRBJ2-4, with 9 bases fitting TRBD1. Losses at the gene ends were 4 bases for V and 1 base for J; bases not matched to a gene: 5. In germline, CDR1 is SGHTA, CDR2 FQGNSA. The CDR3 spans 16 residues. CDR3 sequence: CASSSQGAMAKNIQYF. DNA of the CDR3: TGTGCCAGCAGCTCACAGGGGGCGATGGCCAAAAACATTCAGTACTTC.

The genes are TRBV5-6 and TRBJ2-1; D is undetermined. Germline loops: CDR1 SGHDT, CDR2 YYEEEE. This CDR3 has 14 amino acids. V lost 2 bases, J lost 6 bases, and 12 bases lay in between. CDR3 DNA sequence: TGTGCCAGCAGCTTTCTCTCTGGGCTCAATGAGCAGTTCTTC. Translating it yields CASSFLSGLNEQFF.

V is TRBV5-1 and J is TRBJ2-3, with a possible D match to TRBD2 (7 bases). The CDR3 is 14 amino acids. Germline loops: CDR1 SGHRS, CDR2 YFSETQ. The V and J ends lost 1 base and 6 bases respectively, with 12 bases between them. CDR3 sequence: CASSLKGGGDTQYF. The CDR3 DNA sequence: TGCGCCAGCAGCTTGAAGGGGGGAGGGGATACGCAGTATTTT.

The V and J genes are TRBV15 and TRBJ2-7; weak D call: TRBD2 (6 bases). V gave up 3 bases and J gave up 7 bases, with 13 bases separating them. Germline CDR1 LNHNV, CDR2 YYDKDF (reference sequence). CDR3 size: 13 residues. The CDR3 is CATSSHKGGEQYV. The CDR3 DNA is TGTGCCACCAGCAGCCACAAGGGAGGTGAGCAGTACGTC.

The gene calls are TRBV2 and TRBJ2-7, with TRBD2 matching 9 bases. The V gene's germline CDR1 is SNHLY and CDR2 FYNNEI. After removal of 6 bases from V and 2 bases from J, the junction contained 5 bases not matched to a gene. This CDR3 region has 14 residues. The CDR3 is CASSPGLAPYEQYV. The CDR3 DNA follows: TGTGCCAGCAGCCCGGGACTAGCCCCCTACGAGCAGTACGTC.

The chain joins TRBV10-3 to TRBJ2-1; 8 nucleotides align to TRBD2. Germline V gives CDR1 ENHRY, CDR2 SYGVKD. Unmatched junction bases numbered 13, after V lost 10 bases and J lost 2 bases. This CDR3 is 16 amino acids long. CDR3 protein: CATHPTTGGAYNEQFF. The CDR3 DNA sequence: TGTGCCACCCACCCCACAACGGGAGGGGCCTACAATGAGCAGTTCTTC.

This CDR3 is CASSIEWGVHSPLHF. The DNA for the CDR3 is TGTGCCAGTAGTATAGAGTGGGGGGTTCACTCACCCCTCCACTTT. The V gene is TRBV19, the J gene TRBJ1-6; a weak D match, TRBD1 (5 bases). The germline V gene encodes CDR1 LNHDA and CDR2 SQIVND (reference sequence). The CDR3 loop spans 15 amino acids. V dropped 0 bases and J dropped 10 bases, with 13 bases sitting between them.

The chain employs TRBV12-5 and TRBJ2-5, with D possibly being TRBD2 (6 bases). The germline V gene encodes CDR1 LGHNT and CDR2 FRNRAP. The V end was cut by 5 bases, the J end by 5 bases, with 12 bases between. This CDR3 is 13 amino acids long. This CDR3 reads CASGGGTRETQYF. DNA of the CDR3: TGTGCTAGTGGTGGCGGGACTCGGGAGACCCAGTACTTC.

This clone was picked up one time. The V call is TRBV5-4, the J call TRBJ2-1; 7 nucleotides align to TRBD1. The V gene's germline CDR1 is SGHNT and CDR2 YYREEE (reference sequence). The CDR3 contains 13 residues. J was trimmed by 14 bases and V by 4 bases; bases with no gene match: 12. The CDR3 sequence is CASSDTGQVEKFF. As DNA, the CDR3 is TGTGCCAGCAGCGATACCGGACAGGTGGAAAAGTTCTTC.

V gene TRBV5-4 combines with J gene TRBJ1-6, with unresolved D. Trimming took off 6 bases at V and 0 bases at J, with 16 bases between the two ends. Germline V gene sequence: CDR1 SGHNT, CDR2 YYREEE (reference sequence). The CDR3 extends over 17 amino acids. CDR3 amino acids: CASNLFPDRSYNSPLHF. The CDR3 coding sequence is TGTGCCAGCAACCTTTTCCCAGATCGCTCCTATAATTCACCCCTCCACTTT. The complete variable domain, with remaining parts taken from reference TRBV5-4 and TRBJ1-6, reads ETGVTQSPTHLIKTRGQQVTLRCSSQSGHNTVSWYQQALGQGPQFIFQYYREEENGRGNFPPRFSGLQFPNYSSELNVNALELDDSALYLCASNLFPDRSYNSPLHFGNGTRLTVT.

The CDR3 spells CASTLGQGQTQYF. DNA of the CDR3: TGTGCCAGCACCCTAGGACAGGGACAGACCCAGTACTTC. This chain links TRBV2 with TRBJ2-5; 8 bases fit TRBD1. The CDR3 is 13 residues long. Germline V gives CDR1 SNHLY, CDR2 FYNNEI. Trimming cost V 7 bases and J 6 bases; bases outside gene matches: 7.

CDR3 residues: CAWSTAGIGIQYF. CDR3 nucleotides: TGTGCCTGGAGTACGGCAGGGATAGGCATTCAGTACTTC. V is TRBV30 and J is TRBJ2-4, with D perhaps matching TRBD1 (5 bases). Germline CDR1 and CDR2: GTSNPN and SVGIG (reference sequence). The CDR3 runs to 13 residues. V lost 2 bases and J lost 9, with 14 bases in between.